These 8 T cell receptor beta chains were sequenced from one sample in a study of CD8 T cells in ankylosing spondylitis. TCRdb reanalysed the 5' RACE reads using MiXCR and keeps one entry per CDR3 protein. This table holds about 240,000 distinct CDR3 sequences, about 10% found once. Sequencing was done on a sample of blood, either unsorted or a sorted T cell fraction (not recorded which). These TCRs come from a male donor with ankylosing spondylitis or in good health (not recorded which).

In its sample, this clonotype was seen many times. The chain uses TRBV12-3 or TRBV12-4 and TRBJ2-3; D not certain. V lost 6 bases and J lost 0, with 10 bases in between. The CDR3 covers 14 residues. The CDR3: CASRGFSSTDTQYF. The CDR3 DNA reads as TGTGCCAGCAGGGGGTTTTCTAGCACAGATACGCAGTATTTT.

J is TRBJ2-3 and V is TRBV11-1; maybe TRBD2 (6 bases). CDR1 is SGHAT and CDR2 is FQDESV in the germline V gene (reference sequence). The CDR3 runs to 15 residues. V gave up 0 bases and J gave up 0 bases, with 7 bases separating them. CDR3 amino acids: CASSLALASTDTQYF. The CDR3 DNA sequence: TGTGCCAGCAGCTTAGCACTAGCCAGCACAGATACGCAGTATTTT.

This clonotype was counted many times. V usage is TRBV5-1 and J usage is TRBJ1-2; D is perhaps TRBD1 (5 bases). V gave up 2 bases and J gave up 8 bases, with 16 bases separating them. The length of the CDR3 is 14 residues. Per germline, CDR1 SGHRS and CDR2 YFSETQ. The CDR3 nucleotides are TGCGCCAGCAGCTTAGGGGCAGGAAGCTCCGGCTACACCTTC. This encodes CASSLGAGSSGYTF.

This clonotype was observed at least ten times. The chain combines TRBV5-1 with TRBJ2-7; D gene unclear. Trimming removed 1 base from V and 0 bases from J, with 11 bases in between. Germline-derived CDR1 and CDR2 are SGHRS and YFSETQ. This CDR3 has 15 amino acids. The CDR3 region has the DNA TGCGCCAGCAGCTTGTACGGGCCCAACTCCTACGAGCAGTACTTC. It codes for CASSLYGPNSYEQYF. The variable domain in full, with the rest retrieved from reference TRBV5-1 and TRBJ2-7, is KAGVTQTPRYLIKTRGQQVTLSCSPISGHRSVSWYQQTPGQGLQFLFEYFSETQRNKGNFPGRFSGRQFSNSRSEMNVSTLELGDSALYLCASSLYGPNSYEQYFGPGTRLTVT.

This clonotype turned up a few times. The V gene is TRBV6-5, the J gene TRBJ2-1, with 7 bases matching TRBD1. CDR3 size: 11 residues. V lost 6 bases to trimming and J lost 9 bases; unmatched junction nucleotides: 2. CDR1 and CDR2 (germline): MNHEY, SVGAGI. The CDR3 spells CASRTGPEQFF. The CDR3 region has the DNA TGTGCCAGCAGGACAGGGCCTGAGCAGTTCTTC.

This clonotype was seen at least ten times. V is TRBV7-9 and J is TRBJ2-1; the D is unclear. This CDR3 contains 11 residues. In germline, CDR1 is SEHNR, CDR2 FQNEAQ (reference sequence). V lost 2 bases, J lost 8 bases, and 4 bases lay in between. The CDR3 coding sequence is TGTGCCAGCAGCTTATTTGATGAGCAGTTCTTC. It is translated as CASSLFDEQFF.

This clonotype came up many times. The rearrangement links TRBV4-1 to TRBJ2-7; D is ambiguous. Germline V gene sequence: CDR1 MGHRA, CDR2 YSYEKL. The CDR3 consists of 15 residues. The V end was cut by 1 base, the J end by 2 bases, with 12 bases between. CDR3 loop: CASSQVVGSPYEQYF. Here the CDR3 DNA reads TGCGCCAGCAGCCAAGTCGTGGGGTCCCCCTACGAGCAGTACTTC.

The CDR3 sequence is CASSQGRGNNEQFF. DNA of the CDR3: TGTGCCAGCAGCCAAGGGCGGGGAAACAATGAGCAGTTCTTC. J is TRBJ2-1 and V is TRBV3-1, with a weak D call TRBD2 (6 bases). Germline V gives CDR1 LGHDT, CDR2 YNNKEL (reference sequence). This CDR3 is 14 amino acids long. V shed 1 base and J shed 5 bases, with 9 bases lying between them.